This TCR beta chain was recorded in a study of identical twins. Study observations and caveats: Clonotypes of the beta chain that were abundant in cord blood carried fewer insertions (memory repertoires showed none). In zero-insertion analyses, partial confounding could arise from invariant MAIT and iNKT cells.

A word on this clonotype: Antigen specificity is unknown.

Unique molecular identifiers were in the cDNA, with template-switch universal primer binding. TCRdb called the 5' RACE reads again in MiXCR, with one record for every CDR3 protein. The top ten hold 4.3% of the sample, which has roughly 750,000 distinct CDR3 sequences, over 20% seen once. The CDR3 contains 16 residues. CDR1 is SGHTA and CDR2 is FQGNSA in the germline V gene. V was cut by 5 bases and J by 2 bases, with 18 bases left in between. This sample was shared with a second study, whose subject was T cells expressing NK-cell markers.

This receptor was taken from a woman in her late teens or twenties in good health. Sequencing was carried out using PBMCs. The chain has TRBV7-2 and TRBJ1-2; D is ambiguous. The CDR3 region is CASSPRGRGGNYGYTF. The CDR3 nucleotides are TGTGCCAGCAGCCCGCGTGGGCGGGGAGGGAACTATGGCTACACCTTC.